This T cell receptor beta chain was captured in a study of shared clonotypes between healthy human individuals. Broader study findings: As a rule, naive subsets had a larger estimated richness than memory subsets.

As processed by the authors: ImmunoSEQ junction-only sequences lacked quality scores, so their filtering differed. Assay used: immunoSEQ multiplex PCR; TCRdb lists only in-frame clones, some missing. V, J and clone size derive from that table, while D and trimming were established from the DNA sequence. Of under 850,000 clones in the sample, roughly 72% were seen once. Trimming removed 5 bases at V and 6 bases at J, with 8 bases between. Germline CDR1 and CDR2: MNHNS and SASEGT. The CDR3 loop spans 12 amino acids. This clone has only one observation. Its antigen is as yet unknown. The chain couples TRBV6-1 to TRBJ1-5; maybe TRBD1 (5 bases). This TCR was recovered from a young woman in good health. The sequenced sample consisted of memory CD4+ T cells sorted from blood. Indicated subset: CD45RA-negative fraction. As DNA, the CDR3 is TGTGCCAGCAGTCGGGGGATTCAGCCCCAGCATTTT. Translation: CASSRGIQPQHF.